This TCR beta chain was sequenced in a study of cytomegalovirus exposure and HLA in healthy donors (TCRdb year 2017). Study-wide context: An earlier analysis of around 600 of the donors reported 250 to 300 Gb of sequence data and more than 90 million unique TCR beta sequences from 150 million to 200 million T cells. An early release that covered approximately 600 HLA-typed donors contained about 300 gigabases of sequencing data and around 80 million unique TCR sequences. All discovery cohort repertoires had been generated on a single sequencing platform. Rather than using new phenotypic data, the later analysis identified candidate immune exposures from TCR beta sequences and from how often those sequences occurred across donors. The study aimed to test whether signatures of past pathogen exposure could be identified by cataloging public T cell receptors. Alongside the repertoire data, information on donor age, sex, ethnicity and CMV serostatus was compiled. The study combined high-throughput TCR immunosequencing, statistical association of individual TCRs with disease status, and machine learning to predict cytomegalovirus infection status. In addition to the first cohort of several hundred subjects, a separate validation cohort of 120 different subjects was used. The number of donors typed differed by locus, with about 629-630 for A, B, C, DRB1 and DQB1, 522 for DQA1, over 600 for DPA1, and some 470 for DPB1. Five DR-DQ haplotypes were handled as single units for association and clustering, since linkage in the cohort was strong. To study patterns of TCR occurrence, a later analysis re-analyzed previously published TCR beta repertoires from 600 to 750 donors and added high-resolution HLA genotyping. The T cell repertoires of several hundred subjects were profiled by immunosequencing and related to cytomegalovirus serostatus. To decide whether each TCR beta V gene segment behaved as functional or pseudogenic, an earlier analysis of approximately 620 of the donors relied on high-throughput TCR beta sequencing. Among around 400 genotyped donors of the cohort, an average of around 250,000 unique TCR beta nucleotide sequences was sequenced per donor, of which about 18% were non-productive. Of the approximately 400 genotyped donors, 81% were placed in the genetic ancestry cluster associated with self-reported Caucasian donors. In a later genetic analysis, genome-wide SNP genotypes for about 55% of the roughly 670 donors were used, and that subset was treated as a discovery cohort. Both class I and class II loci were covered by HLA typing, at four-digit resolution. Overall results and qualifications from the work: Roughly uniform sequencing depth across donors was assumed in presence/absence analyses, although this assumption may not hold. The study gave a list of under 200 TCR beta chains associated with cytomegalovirus. Because HLA typing was unavailable for some donors at each locus, only the typed subset was used in association tests. In a later analysis, several top co-occurrence clusters were reported to appear linked to parvovirus B19, influenza, CMV and Epstein-Barr virus. The sequencing pipeline was judged likely to have produced a cluster of highly shared sequence variants as a technical artifact. The earlier analysis of almost 600 of the donors excluded some 15 rarely observed V segments, including chromosome 9 orphons, because counts were too low. The 87-base-pair reads could not distinguish some IMGT-functional V segments, including TRBV6-2 and TRBV6-3, so those segments were excluded. Broadly in line with IMGT annotations, most TCR beta V segments showed up in productive rearrangements about 87% or about 30% of the time in an earlier analysis of 587 of the donors. CMV serostatus was the only immune exposure information available for the cohort. In a later genetic analysis, fewer N-insertions in productive TCRs were reported among donors in an Asian-associated ancestry cluster than the approximately 710-donor mean. V-gene and J-gene trimming of TCR beta chains was associated with a missense DCLRE1C variant in a later genetic analysis, and the association was replicated in an independent cohort. Strong co-occurrence of HLA alleles, especially DR and DQ, made assigning TCR associations to individual alleles difficult. Linkage disequilibrium might explain the correlated functional status among segregating V segments, but an unknown experimental factor could not be ruled out. A later analysis found that most CMV-associated TCR beta chains appeared HLA-restricted, with HLA associations seemingly driven largely by CMV exposure. The classifier was reported to diagnose cytomegalovirus status with high specificity and sensitivity in both the original and validation cohorts. The authors suggested that the approach could potentially be generalized to other disease states and immunological phenotypes. Specific HLA alleles were associated with over 15,000 TCR beta sequences at a false discovery rate of 0.05 in a later analysis. A further reported finding was that TCR beta sequences accurately predicted the HLA-A and HLA-B alleles for most subjects in the first cohort. While some public TCRs were present in many individuals, most TCR sequences turned up only very rarely across donors. In vitro tests confirmed that a few of the cytomegalovirus-associated TCR beta chains recognize cytomegalovirus antigens. Compared with equally common non-associated chains, HLA-associated TCR beta chains in a later analysis were more clonally expanded and had lower generation probabilities. Only TCR beta chains were sequenced in this cohort, and the absence of alpha or paired-chain data limited detectable features. A later analysis found that TCR association rates varied across HLA loci, with DRB1 alleles showing the most associated TCRs and HLA-C alleles the fewest.

The germline V and J ends show losses of 7 bases and 3 bases respectively, and no gene match explains 11 bases of the junction. In the germline V gene, CDR1 corresponds to MNHNS and CDR2 to SASEGT. The CDR3, cysteine through phenylalanine, is 15 amino acids long. Just CDR3 DNA is preserved here, 45 bases in frame from base 1. The library was generated by the immunoSEQ multiplex PCR assay. A mixture of 60 forward primers for TCR Vbeta segments and 13 reverse primers for TCR Jbeta segments was used in the multiplex PCR. The CDR3 region of rearranged TCR beta genes was amplified from genomic DNA by a multiplex PCR assay. Amplified TCR beta libraries were sequenced as 87-base-pair reads on the Illumina HiSeq System. Per the source publication's procedure: Across the roughly 600 repertoires, a later analysis counted 80 million or so unique TCR beta chains, around 10 million of which were shared by at least two donors. Raw reads were error-corrected and collapsed into unique sequences by a nearest-neighbor algorithm in which closely related sequences were merged to remove PCR and sequencing errors. To assign V, D and J gene segments, CDR3 sequences were aligned to IMGT reference sequences. For a sequence to be retained, at least a six-nucleotide match to both a V gene segment and a J gene segment was required. A rearrangement counted as productive if the CDR3 had no stop codons and remained in frame with V and J, and every other rearrangement counted as non-productive. CDR3 was defined by IMGT convention, running from the second conserved V-encoded cysteine to the conserved J-encoded phenylalanine. The earlier analysis of a few hundred of the donors excluded sequences that lacked an unambiguous match to a single V gene segment. In an earlier analysis of several hundred of the donors, a V segment was called functional when productive rearrangements were above 56.7%, and segregating when the standard deviation between donors exceeded 5%. A statistical classification framework was built to diagnose cytomegalovirus status from the catalog of TCR beta chain sequences. In a later analysis, V and J genes were assigned by comparing TCR nucleotide sequences against IMGT/GENE-DB human TR gene sequences. The TCRdist pipeline was used in a later analysis to assign CDR3 sequences and most-parsimonious VDJ recombination scenarios. A later analysis defined each TCR beta chain by its CDR3 amino acid sequence plus V-gene family, and excluded reads lacking a unique V-gene family. In a later analysis, approximately 590 highly shared, low-generation-probability nucleotide sequences were removed to address suspected cross-contamination and a sequencing artifact. A later analysis calculated a clonal expansion index for each public chain from normalized within-repertoire ranks of inferred template counts. A later analysis computed generation probabilities with a VDJ recombination model fitted to out-of-frame rearrangements, and checked the results against IGoR. In a later analysis, TCR-TCR, TCR-HLA and TCR-CMV co-occurrence was scored with hypergeometric tests, and a repertoire-size bias correction was applied to TCR pairs. False discovery rates were estimated in a later analysis by permuting HLA or CMV assignments 20 times. In a later analysis, co-occurring TCRs were grouped using DBSCAN, with TCRdist sequence similarity added in when clustering inside HLA-allele-positive subsets. For co-occurrence clustering, repertoires with fewer than 30,000 or more than 120,000 public chains were excluded, along with four to six repertoires with anomalous nucleotide sharing. In its TCRdb copy, this immuneACCESS table keeps in-frame sequences only and misses some clones. Where compared with another copy, unresolved V genes explain less than half of these, and the others have no known cause. V, J and clone size are taken as reported in that table, and D and trimming were inferred from the DNA itself. This sample has about 190,000 clones in its table, and 81% of those were observed once. The ten most abundant clones make up about 1.8% of the sample.

The cohort consisted of 600 or so healthy bone marrow donors. At the time of sampling, every cohort member was nominally healthy, though immune exposures that went unrecorded were likely present. The donor was CMV seronegative and belonged to the group of more than 300 seronegative cohort members. Each donor provided a peripheral blood sample, and peripheral blood mononuclear cells were used for TCR beta sequencing. The Qiagen DNeasy Blood Extraction Kit was used to extract genomic DNA from the blood cell samples. In regard to this clone: Its binding antigen is unknown. Per-nucleotide qualities are absent, and no much larger clonotype sits a single base away.

The chain is assembled from TRBV6-1 and TRBJ2-7, and 8 junction bases match TRBD2. Sequencing was done on a sample of PBMCs. The clonotype originates from a man between 18 and 29 years old in good health and CMV-seronegative. The CDR3 reads as follows: CASKRAGEPHYEQYF. The DNA sequence is given as TGTGCCAGCAAGAGAGCGGGAGAGCCCCACTACGAGCAGTACTTC.